Below, 29 T cell receptor beta chains from the same sample are listed, as sequenced in a study of cytomegalovirus exposure and HLA in healthy donors (dated by TCRdb to the late 2010s). The library was prepared using the immunoSEQ multiplex PCR assay. For the multiplex PCR, a mixture combining 60 forward primers for TCR Vbeta segments and 13 reverse primers for TCR Jbeta segments was used. What TCRdb holds here is the immuneACCESS table cut down to in-frame rearrangements. Part of the clones is not present; checked against another copy, under half of the missing clones reflect an unresolved V gene, and the others are unexplained. Within this sample are fewer than 120,000 clones, with about 86% of them counted one time only. About 1.7% of the sample rests with the top ten. Sequencing input: PBMCs. These receptors all come from a middle-aged man in good health and CMV-seronegative.

The chain carries TRBV2 and TRBJ1-1; D is undetermined. Trimming shortened V by 6 bases and J by 8 bases, and 13 bases separated the two germline ends. The CDR3 sequence is 12 residues long. The V gene's germline CDR1 is SNHLY and CDR2 FYNNEI. The CDR3 sequence: CASSVGGGEAFF. The CDR3 bases are TGTGCCAGCAGCGTCGGAGGTGGCGAAGCTTTCTTT.

The chain joins TRBV5-1 to TRBJ2-2; 12 nucleotides match TRBD1. The ends lost 5 bases at V and 6 bases at J; junction bases unmatched: 5. The CDR3 is made up of 15 amino acids. Germline V gives CDR1 SGHRS, CDR2 YFSETQ. The CDR3 DNA reads as TGCGCCAGCAGGCCGGGACAGGGGGCTCCCGGGGAGCTGTTTTTT. Protein product: CASRPGQGAPGELFF.

CDR3 in amino acids: CASSLVAGQGEQYF. Written as DNA, the CDR3 is TGTGCCAGCAGCTTAGTGGCAGGCCAGGGCGAGCAGTACTTC. This chain uses TRBV11-2 with TRBJ2-7, with D possibly TRBD1 on 5 matching bases. This CDR3 is built from 14 residues. From germline, CDR1 is SGHAT and CDR2 FQNNGV. V was pared by 1 base and J by 6 bases, with 13 bases between.

V is TRBV10-3 and J is TRBJ1-4; the D gene is possibly TRBD1 (6 bases). V lost 5 bases to trimming and J lost 7 bases, with 17 bases between them. CDR3 size: 15 residues. Germline V gene data show CDR1 as ENHRY and CDR2 as SYGVKD. The CDR3: CAISPRGEEGEKLFF. In DNA, the CDR3 is TGTGCCATCAGTCCCAGGGGAGAGGAAGGTGAAAAACTGTTTTTT.

The rearrangement uses TRBV5-1 and TRBJ1-4, with D unclear. Germline assignment: CDR1 SGHRS and CDR2 YFSETQ. This CDR3 region has 14 residues. V lost 0 bases, J lost 3 bases, and 6 bases lay in between. CDR3 region: CASSLGQSNEKLFF. The CDR3 nucleotides are TGCGCCAGCAGCTTGGGCCAGTCTAATGAAAAACTGTTTTTT.

This CDR3 reads CASSLDGTGTYEQYF. The CDR3, as DNA: TGTGCCAGCAGTTTGGACGGGACAGGGACCTACGAGCAGTACTTC. The rearrangement links TRBV6-1 to TRBJ2-7; TRBD1 agrees at 9 bases. CDR3 length: 15 amino acids. Per the germline V gene, CDR1 is MNHNS and CDR2 is SASEGT. After removal of 5 bases from V and 2 bases from J, the junction contained 7 bases not matched to a gene.

The rearrangement links TRBV2 to TRBJ2-3, with 7 bases aligning to TRBD2. CDR1 and CDR2 from the germline V gene are SNHLY and FYNNEI. This CDR3 comprises 12 residues. The junction had 3 bases not matched to a gene; V was cut back by 7 bases and J by 5 bases. The CDR3 here is CASTGEGDTQYF. DNA of the CDR3: TGTGCCAGCACCGGGGAGGGAGATACGCAGTATTTT.

The V and J genes are TRBV29-1 and TRBJ1-1, with D tentatively TRBD1 (6 bases). CDR1 and CDR2 from the germline V gene are SQVTM and ANQGSEA. Trimming took 5 bases from V and 4 from J, leaving 14 bases between them. CDR3 length: 13 amino acids. This CDR3 is CSVSGSRGTEAFF. The CDR3 DNA reads as TGCAGCGTTTCTGGGTCCAGGGGCACTGAAGCTTTCTTT.

This clone was seen a few times. The chain links TRBV28 to TRBJ2-7; 9 bases match TRBD1. The CDR3 covers 13 residues. CDR1 and CDR2 from the germline V gene are MDHEN and SYDVKM. Losses at the gene ends were 6 bases for V and 8 bases for J; bases not matched to a gene: 8. CDR3 sequence (DNA): TGTGCCAGCAGCTCTGGACAGGGGTATAAGCAGTACTTC. This sequence encodes CASSSGQGYKQYF.

The chain carries TRBV14 and TRBJ1-2; a weak D match, TRBD1 (5 bases). This CDR3 contains 15 residues. Germline CDR1 SGHDN, CDR2 FVKESK. V was pared by 4 bases and J by 4 bases, with 16 bases between. CDR3 loop: CASSRLGAGVYGYTF. In nucleotides, the CDR3 is TGTGCCAGCAGCCGCCTTGGGGCAGGCGTCTATGGCTACACCTTC. Filled out from reference TRBV14 and TRBJ1-2, the complete variable domain reads EAGVTQFPSHSVIEKGQTVTLRCDPISGHDNLYWYRRVMGKEIKFLLHFVKESKQDESGMPNNRFLAERTGGTYSTLKVQPAELEDSGVYFCASSRLGAGVYGYTFGSGTRLTVV.

V gene TRBV11-2 combines with J gene TRBJ2-2, with 8 bases that match TRBD2. The J segment lost 5 bases and the V segment lost 4 bases, leaving 9 bases of the junction unmatched. Germline loops: CDR1 SGHAT, CDR2 FQNNGV. CDR3 length: 16 amino acids. This chain's CDR3 is CASSSLAGPRTGELFF. In DNA form, the CDR3 reads TGTGCCAGCAGCTCCCTAGCGGGCCCGAGGACCGGGGAGCTGTTTTTT.

The chain joins TRBV13 to TRBJ1-2; D remains ambiguous. Looked up from germline, CDR1 is PRHDT and CDR2 is FYEKMQ (reference sequence). This CDR3 region has 13 residues. Deletions cut 7 bases from V and 6 bases from J, with 15 bases between. Here the CDR3 DNA reads TGTGCCAGCATTTACGGAGTCAAGAATGGCTACACCTTC. The encoded protein is CASIYGVKNGYTF.

This sequence joins TRBV7-9 and TRBJ2-1; the D gene is possibly TRBD1 (6 bases). The germline V and J ends were trimmed by 5 bases and 3 bases, with 8 bases remaining between them. The CDR3 totals 13 residues. Germline loops: CDR1 SEHNR, CDR2 FQNEAQ (reference sequence). The DNA for the CDR3 is TGTGCCAGCAGCCGGGACAACTACAATGAGCAGTTCTTC. This sequence encodes CASSRDNYNEQFF.

The CDR3 protein is CASSPIQGDTEAFF. CDR3 nucleotide sequence: TGTGCCAGCAGTCCGATCCAGGGGGACACTGAAGCTTTCTTT. The chain carries TRBV7-6 and TRBJ1-1; TRBD1 matches 7 bases. Germline lookup yields CDR1 SGHVS and CDR2 FNYEAQ. CDR3 length: 14 amino acids. J lost 3 bases, V lost 6 bases, and 7 bases had no gene match.

In this sample, this clone turned up a few times. This chain uses TRBV5-1 with TRBJ2-5; maybe TRBD2 (5 bases). Deletions cut 5 bases from V and 2 bases from J, with 10 bases between. In germline, CDR1 is SGHRS, CDR2 YFSETQ. The CDR3 has 13 amino acids. The CDR3 coding sequence is TGCGCCAGCAGATTGTGGAGGCAAGAGACCCAGTACTTC. Its protein product is CASRLWRQETQYF.

This chain links TRBV2 with TRBJ2-2; 11 bases line up with TRBD2. The trim removed 4 bases at V and 3 bases at J, leaving 4 bases unmatched. The length of the CDR3 is 16 residues. Germline V gene data show CDR1 as SNHLY and CDR2 as FYNNEI. The CDR3 nucleotides read TGTGCCAGCAGTGTGCAGGGACTAGCGGACACCGGGGAGCTGTTTTTT. Its protein product is CASSVQGLADTGELFF.

The count of this clone is one. The chain employs TRBV28 and TRBJ1-2; tentatively, D is TRBD1 (5 bases). This CDR3 spans 11 amino acids. Germline V lookup: CDR1 MDHEN, CDR2 SYDVKM. Trimming removed 1 base from V and 8 bases from J, with 5 bases in between. The DNA for the CDR3 is TGTGCCAGCAGTTTATCAGGGGGCTACACCTTC. It encodes CASSLSGGYTF.

J is TRBJ2-7 and V is TRBV5-6; 7 bases are a match to TRBD1. This CDR3 region has 16 residues. The V and J ends lost 2 bases and 2 bases, in that order; junction bases with no gene match: 10. In germline, CDR1 is SGHDT, CDR2 YYEEEE. CDR3 loop: CASSLPSGTATYEQYF. The CDR3 DNA follows: TGTGCCAGCAGCTTACCGTCCGGGACAGCCACCTACGAGCAGTACTTC. The complete variable domain, with remaining parts taken from reference TRBV5-6 and TRBJ2-7, reads DAGVTQSPTHLIKTRGQQVTLRCSPKSGHDTVSWYQQALGQGPQFIFQYYEEEERQRGNFPDRFSGHQFPNYSSELNVNALLLGDSALYLCASSLPSGTATYEQYFGPGTRLTVT.

This chain links TRBV5-1 with TRBJ1-1, with unresolved D. Between the trimmed V and J ends, which lost 0 bases and 1 base, there was a span of 10 bases. Germline V gene lookup returns CDR1 SGHRS and CDR2 YFSETQ. This CDR3 contains 15 residues. The chain's CDR3 is CASSLVTGKNTEAFF. The CDR3, as DNA: TGCGCCAGCAGCTTGGTGACGGGGAAGAACACTGAAGCTTTCTTT.

The chain employs TRBV5-5 and TRBJ2-7; no firm D call. Germline CDR1 and CDR2: SGHKS and YYEKEE (reference sequence). V was cut by 4 bases and J by 0 bases, with 14 bases left in between. The CDR3 length is 15 residues. The CDR3 region is CASSLNLLSSYEQYF. The CDR3 nucleotides are TGTGCCAGCAGCCTAAACCTACTAAGCTCCTACGAGCAGTACTTC.

This chain uses TRBV19 with TRBJ1-1, with TRBD1 matching over 10 bases. The CDR3 covers 14 residues. The germline V gene encodes CDR1 LNHDA and CDR2 SQIVND (reference sequence). Germline trimming cut 5 bases from V and 3 bases from J; bases unmatched to any gene: 3. The CDR3 DNA follows: TGTGCCAGTAGTTCGGACAGGGGGTACACTGAAGCTTTCTTT. Translated, it gives CASSSDRGYTEAFF.

The chain combines TRBV7-2 with TRBJ2-7; 15 bases fit TRBD2. CDR1 is SGHTA, CDR2 FQGNSA, per germline. The CDR3 runs to 18 residues. Germline trimming cut 5 bases from V and 0 bases from J; bases unmatched to any gene: 8. CDR3 residues: CASSLGLAGGTGSYEQYF. In DNA form, the CDR3 reads TGTGCCAGCAGCCTGGGACTAGCGGGGGGCACCGGCTCCTACGAGCAGTACTTC.

V and J are TRBV29-1 and TRBJ2-1; the D gene is possibly TRBD2 (6 bases). Germline CDR1 is SQVTM and CDR2 is ANQGSEA. The CDR3 spans 13 residues. V was trimmed by 6 bases and J by 2 bases, leaving 11 bases between them. The CDR3 sequence: CSVAGWTYNEQFF. The CDR3 DNA is TGCAGCGTGGCGGGGTGGACCTACAATGAGCAGTTCTTC.

J is TRBJ1-1 and V is TRBV4-3; D remains unclear. This CDR3 comprises 13 residues. Germline loops: CDR1 LGHNA, CDR2 YSLEER. The ends were cut back, 0 bases at V and 9 bases at J, with 11 bases in the middle. The CDR3 sequence: CASSQDGADQAFF. The DNA for the CDR3 is TGCGCCAGCAGCCAAGACGGCGCGGATCAAGCTTTCTTT.

Concerning this clone: The same CDR3 arises from other DNA sequences in this sample as well. CDR3 in amino acids: CASSQDRRTEAFF. In DNA form, the CDR3 reads TGCGCCAGCAGCCAAGATAGGAGGACTGAAGCTTTCTTT. The chain links TRBV4-1 to TRBJ1-1, with unresolved D. CDR1 MGHRA and CDR2 YSYEKL come from the germline V gene. CDR3 size: 13 residues. V was cut by 0 bases and J by 5 bases, with 7 bases left in between.

CDR3 in amino acids: CASSASGGVGYNEQFF. Here the CDR3 DNA reads TGTGCCAGCAGCGCCTCGGGGGGGGTTGGCTACAATGAGCAGTTCTTC. The V and J genes are TRBV7-6 and TRBJ2-1; 8 bases match TRBD2. The length of the CDR3 is 16 residues. Germline CDR1 is SGHVS and CDR2 is FNYEAQ. With V trimmed by 5 bases and J by 3 bases, 9 bases remained unmatched.

The chain employs TRBV5-1 and TRBJ2-5, with D possibly TRBD1 on 6 matching bases. Germline loops: CDR1 SGHRS, CDR2 YFSETQ. Trimming left V 0 bases short and J 3 bases short, with 15 bases between. This CDR3 is built from 16 residues. CDR3 nucleotides: TGCGCCAGCAGCTTGGCCGCGAACAGGGTAGAAGAGACCCAGTACTTC. Its protein is CASSLAANRVEETQYF.

The rearrangement uses TRBV28 and TRBJ2-7, with D tentatively TRBD1 (6 bases). This CDR3 is 13 amino acids long. The germline V and J ends were trimmed by 7 bases and 2 bases, with 12 bases remaining between them. Germline CDR1 MDHEN, CDR2 SYDVKM. In DNA form, the CDR3 reads TGTGCCAGCATGAACAGGGTTCCCTACGAGCAGTACTTC. Its protein is CASMNRVPYEQYF.

This clone has only one observation. The gene calls are TRBV5-4 and TRBJ1-4, with a weak D call TRBD1 (5 bases). Trimming cost V 0 bases and J 6 bases, with 15 bases left between them. The CDR3 loop spans 16 amino acids. Per germline, CDR1 SGHNT and CDR2 YYREEE (reference sequence). The CDR3 protein is CASSLGLTDTYEKLFF. The CDR3 nucleotides are TGTGCCAGCAGCTTGGGCTTGACAGATACGTATGAAAAACTGTTTTTT.